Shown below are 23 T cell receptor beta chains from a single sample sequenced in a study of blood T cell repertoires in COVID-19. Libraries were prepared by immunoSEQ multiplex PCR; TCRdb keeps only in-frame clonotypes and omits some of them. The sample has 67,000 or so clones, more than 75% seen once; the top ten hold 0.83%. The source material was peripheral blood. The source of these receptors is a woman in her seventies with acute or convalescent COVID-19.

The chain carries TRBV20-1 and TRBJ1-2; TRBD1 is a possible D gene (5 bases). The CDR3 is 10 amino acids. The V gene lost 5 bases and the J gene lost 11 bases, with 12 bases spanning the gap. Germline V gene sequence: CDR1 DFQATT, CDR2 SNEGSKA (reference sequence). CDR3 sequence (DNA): TGCAGTGCTCCTCAGGGAGGGTACACCTTC. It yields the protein CSAPQGGYTF.

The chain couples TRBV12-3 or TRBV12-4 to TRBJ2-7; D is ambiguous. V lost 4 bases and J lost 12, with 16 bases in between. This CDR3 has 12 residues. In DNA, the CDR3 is TGTGCCAGCAGTTCTACCCCGACACCCACGTACTTC. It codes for CASSSTPTPTYF.

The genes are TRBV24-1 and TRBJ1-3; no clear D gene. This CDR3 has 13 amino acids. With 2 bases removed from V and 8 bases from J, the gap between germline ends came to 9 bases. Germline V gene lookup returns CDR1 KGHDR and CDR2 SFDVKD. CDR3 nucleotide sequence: TGTGCCACCAGTGATTCCGGGGTGGACACCATATATTTT. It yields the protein CATSDSGVDTIYF.

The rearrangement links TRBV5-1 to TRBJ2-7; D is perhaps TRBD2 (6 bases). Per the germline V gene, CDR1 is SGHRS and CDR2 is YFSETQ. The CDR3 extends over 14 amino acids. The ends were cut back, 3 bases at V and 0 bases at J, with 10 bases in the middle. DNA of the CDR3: TGCGCCAGCAGCTCCGGCGGGACCTCCTACGAGCAGTACTTC. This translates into CASSSGGTSYEQYF.

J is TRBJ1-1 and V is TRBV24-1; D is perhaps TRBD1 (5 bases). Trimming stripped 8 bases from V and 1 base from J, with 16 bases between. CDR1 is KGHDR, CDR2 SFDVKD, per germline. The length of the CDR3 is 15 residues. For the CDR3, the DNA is TGTGCCACCAAATTGAGAAGACAGCCGAACACTGAAGCTTTCTTT. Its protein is CATKLRRQPNTEAFF.

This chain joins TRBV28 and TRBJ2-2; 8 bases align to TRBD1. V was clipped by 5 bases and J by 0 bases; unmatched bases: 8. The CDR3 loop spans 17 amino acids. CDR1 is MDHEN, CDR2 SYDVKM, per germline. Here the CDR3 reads CASSTDRGQANTGELFF. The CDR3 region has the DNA TGTGCCAGCAGTACAGACAGGGGACAGGCGAACACCGGGGAGCTGTTTTTT.

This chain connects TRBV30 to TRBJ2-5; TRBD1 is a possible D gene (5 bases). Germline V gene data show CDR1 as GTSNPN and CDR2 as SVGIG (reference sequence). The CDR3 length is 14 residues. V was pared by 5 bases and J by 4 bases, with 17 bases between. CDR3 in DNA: TGTGCCTGGGGGAAGGGGTTGAGTGCAGAGACCCAGTACTTC. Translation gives CAWGKGLSAETQYF.

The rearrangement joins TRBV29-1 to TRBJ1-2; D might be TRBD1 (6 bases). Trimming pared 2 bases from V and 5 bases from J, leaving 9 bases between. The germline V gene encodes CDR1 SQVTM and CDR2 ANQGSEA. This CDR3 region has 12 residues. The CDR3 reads CSVETGNYGYTF. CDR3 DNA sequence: TGCAGCGTTGAAACAGGGAATTATGGCTACACCTTC.

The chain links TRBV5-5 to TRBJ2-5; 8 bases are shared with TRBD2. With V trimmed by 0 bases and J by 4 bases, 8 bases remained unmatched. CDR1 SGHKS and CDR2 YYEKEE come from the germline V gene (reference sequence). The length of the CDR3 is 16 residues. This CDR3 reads CASSLGERGSPETQYF. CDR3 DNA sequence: TGTGCCAGCAGCTTGGGTGAGCGGGGGTCCCCAGAGACCCAGTACTTC.

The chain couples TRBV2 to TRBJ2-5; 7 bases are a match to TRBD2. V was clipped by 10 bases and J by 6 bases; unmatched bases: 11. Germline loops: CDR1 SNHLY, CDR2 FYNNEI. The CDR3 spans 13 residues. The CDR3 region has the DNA TGTGCCACCAACGGCGGGGGAACCCAGACCCAGTACTTC. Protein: CATNGGGTQTQYF.

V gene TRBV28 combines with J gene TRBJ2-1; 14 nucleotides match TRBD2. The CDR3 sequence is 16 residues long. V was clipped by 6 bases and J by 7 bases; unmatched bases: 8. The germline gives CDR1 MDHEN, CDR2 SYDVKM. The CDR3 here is CASRPPGLAGDNEQFF. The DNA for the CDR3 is TGTGCCAGCAGGCCCCCGGGACTAGCGGGAGATAATGAGCAGTTCTTC. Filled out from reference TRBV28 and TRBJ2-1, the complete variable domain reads DVKVTQSSRYLVKRTGEKVFLECVQDMDHENMFWYRQDPGLGLRLIYFSYDVKMKEKGDIPEGYSVSREKKERFSLILESASTNQTSMYLCASRPPGLAGDNEQFFGPGTRLTVL.

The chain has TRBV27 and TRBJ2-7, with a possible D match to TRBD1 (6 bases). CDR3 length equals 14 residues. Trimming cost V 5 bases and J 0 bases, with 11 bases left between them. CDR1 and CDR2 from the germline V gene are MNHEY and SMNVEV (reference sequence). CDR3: CASSLGALSYEQYF. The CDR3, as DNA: TGTGCCAGCAGTCTGGGGGCCCTCTCCTACGAGCAGTACTTC.

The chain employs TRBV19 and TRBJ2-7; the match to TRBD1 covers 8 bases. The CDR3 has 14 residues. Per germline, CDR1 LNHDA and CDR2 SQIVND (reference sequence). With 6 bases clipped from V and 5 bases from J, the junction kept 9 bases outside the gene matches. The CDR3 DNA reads TGTGCCAGTAGCCCGGACAGGGTCAACGACGAGCAGTACTTC. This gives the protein CASSPDRVNDEQYF.

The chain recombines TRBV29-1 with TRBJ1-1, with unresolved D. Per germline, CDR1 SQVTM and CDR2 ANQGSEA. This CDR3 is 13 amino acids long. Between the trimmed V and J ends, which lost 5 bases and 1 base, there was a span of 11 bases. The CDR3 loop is CSVSGGGNTEAFF. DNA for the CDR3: TGCAGCGTTTCGGGAGGCGGGAACACTGAAGCTTTCTTT.

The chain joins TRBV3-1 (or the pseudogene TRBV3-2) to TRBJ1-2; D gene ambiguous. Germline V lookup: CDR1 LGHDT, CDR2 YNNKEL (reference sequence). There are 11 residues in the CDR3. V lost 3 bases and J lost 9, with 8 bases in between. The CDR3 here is CASSHHSSYTF. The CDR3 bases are TGTGCCAGCAGCCACCATAGCAGCTACACCTTC.

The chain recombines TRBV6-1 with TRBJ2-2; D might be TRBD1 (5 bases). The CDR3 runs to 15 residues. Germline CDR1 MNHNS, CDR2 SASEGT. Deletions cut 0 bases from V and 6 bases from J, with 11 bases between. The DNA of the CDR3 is TGTGCCAGCAGTGAAGCGATACAGGTCCCCGGGGAGCTGTTTTTT. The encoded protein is CASSEAIQVPGELFF.

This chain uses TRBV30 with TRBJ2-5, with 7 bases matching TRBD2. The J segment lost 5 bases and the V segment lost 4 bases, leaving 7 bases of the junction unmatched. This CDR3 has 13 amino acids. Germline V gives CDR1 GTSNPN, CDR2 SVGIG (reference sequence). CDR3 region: CAWTLAVGETQYF. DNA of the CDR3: TGTGCCTGGACGCTAGCGGTAGGGGAGACCCAGTACTTC.

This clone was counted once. The CDR3 region has the DNA TGTGCCATCAGTGAATTCGTCTCCTACGAGCAGTACTTC. Translated: CAISEFVSYEQYF. The V gene is TRBV10-3, the J gene TRBJ2-7, with D unclear. This CDR3 is built from 13 residues. The V and J ends lost 3 bases and 0 bases respectively, with 6 bases between them. Germline CDR1 ENHRY, CDR2 SYGVKD.

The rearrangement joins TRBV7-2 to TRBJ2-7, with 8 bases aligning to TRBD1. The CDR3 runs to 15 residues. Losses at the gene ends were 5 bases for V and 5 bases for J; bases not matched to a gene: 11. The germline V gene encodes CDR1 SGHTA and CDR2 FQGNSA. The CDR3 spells CASSLRTGSKDEQYF. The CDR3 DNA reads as TGTGCCAGCAGCCTAAGGACAGGGTCGAAGGACGAGCAGTACTTC.

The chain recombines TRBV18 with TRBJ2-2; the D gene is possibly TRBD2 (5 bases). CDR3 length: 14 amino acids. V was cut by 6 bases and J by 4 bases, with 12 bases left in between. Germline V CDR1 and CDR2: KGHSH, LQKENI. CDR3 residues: CASSVAEGTGELFF. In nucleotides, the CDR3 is TGTGCCAGCTCGGTGGCAGAGGGCACCGGGGAGCTGTTTTTT.

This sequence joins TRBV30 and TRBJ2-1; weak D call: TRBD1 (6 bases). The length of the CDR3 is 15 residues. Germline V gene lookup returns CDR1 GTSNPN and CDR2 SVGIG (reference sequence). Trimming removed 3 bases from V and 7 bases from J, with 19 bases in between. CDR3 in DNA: TGTGCCTGGAGGGGTAAAGGACAGCTTAGAAATGAGCAGTTCTTC. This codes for CAWRGKGQLRNEQFF.

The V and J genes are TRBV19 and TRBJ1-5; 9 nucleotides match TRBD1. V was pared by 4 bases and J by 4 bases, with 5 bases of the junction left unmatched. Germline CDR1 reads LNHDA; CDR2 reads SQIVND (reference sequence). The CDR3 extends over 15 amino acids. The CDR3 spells CASSTYRGPNQPQHF. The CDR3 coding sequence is TGTGCCAGTAGTACCTACAGGGGGCCGAATCAGCCCCAGCATTTT.

The CDR3 sequence is CSAPDWTGELFF. DNA for the CDR3: TGCAGTGCTCCAGATTGGACCGGGGAGCTGTTTTTT. The rearrangement links TRBV29-1 to TRBJ2-2, with no clear D. The V gene's germline CDR1 is SQVTM and CDR2 ANQGSEA. This CDR3 has 12 amino acids.